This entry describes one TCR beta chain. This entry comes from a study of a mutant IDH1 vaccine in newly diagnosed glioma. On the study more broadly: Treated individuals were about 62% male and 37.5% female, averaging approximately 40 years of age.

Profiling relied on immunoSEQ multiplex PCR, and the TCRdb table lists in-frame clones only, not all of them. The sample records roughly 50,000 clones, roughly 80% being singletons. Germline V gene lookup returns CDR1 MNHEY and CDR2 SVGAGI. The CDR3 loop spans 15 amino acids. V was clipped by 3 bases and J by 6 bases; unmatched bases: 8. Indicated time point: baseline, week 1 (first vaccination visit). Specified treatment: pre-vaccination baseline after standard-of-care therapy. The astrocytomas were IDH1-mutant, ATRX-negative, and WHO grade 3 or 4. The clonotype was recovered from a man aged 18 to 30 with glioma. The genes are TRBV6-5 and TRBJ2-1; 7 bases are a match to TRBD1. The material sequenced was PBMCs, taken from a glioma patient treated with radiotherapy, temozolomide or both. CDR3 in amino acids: CASSYGTAGVNEQFF. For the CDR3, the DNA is TGTGCCAGCAGTTATGGGACAGCCGGAGTCAATGAGCAGTTCTTC.